This T cell receptor beta chain was obtained from a study of blood T cell repertoires in COVID-19. The wider study: Acute and convalescent COVID-19 samples came from the United States, Italy and Spain. PBMCs, B-cell-depleted T cells, or T cells provided the cDNA or gDNA that made up the material.

As originally analysed: Estimation of nucleated cell counts was performed using reference gene primer amplification. Assay: immunoSEQ multiplex PCR; the TCRdb copy retains only in-frame clones and omits some. V, J and clone size are those of that table, while D and trimming were read from the DNA. The sample records more than 15,000 clones, about 83% being singletons. Sequencing used peripheral blood. The clonotype was recovered from a human donor in a cohort sampled during active COVID-19.

The chain's CDR3 is CASSPRGGPMNTEAFF. CDR3 nucleotides: TGTGCCAGCTCACCACGGGGGGGTCCGATGAACACTGAAGCTTTCTTT. The rearrangement links TRBV18 to TRBJ1-1; TRBD1 is a possible D gene (5 bases). V lost 1 base and J 0 bases, leaving 12 bases between the germline ends. The CDR3 has 16 amino acids. Germline loops: CDR1 KGHSH, CDR2 LQKENI.